The clone carrying this T cell receptor (beta chain) showed up many times. It was with a sample-barcoded 5' primer and a J-beta primer mix that a second PCR of about 6 to 11 cycles was run. TCRdb re-called the 5' RACE reads with MiXCR, one entry per CDR3 protein. This sample carries more than 550,000 distinct CDR3 sequences, approximately 22% of them seen once, and the ten largest clones take less than 25%. Samples each yielded at least 6 micrograms of total RNA. This entry comes from a study of blood T cells in healthy people across ages. At the level of the study: About one barcoded TCR beta cDNA was captured per two T cells.

The sequence was collected from a man aged 65-85 years in good health. The material sequenced was blood.

The CDR3 sequence: CASSLQGYQETQYF. Written as DNA, the CDR3 is TGCGCCAGCAGCTTGCAGGGCTACCAAGAGACCCAGTACTTC. This chain joins TRBV5-1 and TRBJ2-5; tentatively, D is TRBD1 (5 bases). From germline, CDR1 is SGHRS and CDR2 YFSETQ. Trimming removed 1 base from V and 0 bases from J, with 7 bases in between. CDR3 length: 14 amino acids.